This TCR beta chain was identified in a study of blood T cell repertoires in COVID-19. Background on the study: The cDNA or gDNA used as material had been derived from T cells, B-cell-depleted T cells, or PBMCs.

Repertoires were generated with immunoSEQ multiplex PCR, while TCRdb's copy carries only in-frame clones and drops some. The sample includes 200,000 to 250,000 clones, 65% to 90% of them seen just once. V trimming: 8 bases; J trimming: 5 bases; junction bases outside the gene matches: 10. This CDR3 region has 14 residues. CDR1 MNHEY and CDR2 SVGAGI come from the germline V gene. This chain joins TRBV6-5 and TRBJ2-3; 7 nucleotides align to TRBD2. The clonotype comes from a woman between 45 and 65 years old with acute or convalescent COVID-19. The sequencing sample was made of peripheral blood. The DNA of the CDR3 is TGTGCCAGCGGCCCGACGGGGAGGGTAGATACGCAGTATTTT. Translated, it gives CASGPTGRVDTQYF.